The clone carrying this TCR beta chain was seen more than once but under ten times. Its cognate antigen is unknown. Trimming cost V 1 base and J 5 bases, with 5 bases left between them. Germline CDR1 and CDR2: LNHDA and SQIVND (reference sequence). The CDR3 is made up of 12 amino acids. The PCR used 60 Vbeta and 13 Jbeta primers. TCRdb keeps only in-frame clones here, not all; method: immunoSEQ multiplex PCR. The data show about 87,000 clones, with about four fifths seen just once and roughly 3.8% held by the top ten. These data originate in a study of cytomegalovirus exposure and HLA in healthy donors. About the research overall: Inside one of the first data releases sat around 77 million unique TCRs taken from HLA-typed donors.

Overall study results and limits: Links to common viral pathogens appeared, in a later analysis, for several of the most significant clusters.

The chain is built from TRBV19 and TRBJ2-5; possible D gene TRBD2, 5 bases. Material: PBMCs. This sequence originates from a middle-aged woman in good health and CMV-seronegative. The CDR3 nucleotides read TGTGCCAGTAGTATAGCGGGGGAGACCCAGTACTTC. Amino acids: CASSIAGETQYF.